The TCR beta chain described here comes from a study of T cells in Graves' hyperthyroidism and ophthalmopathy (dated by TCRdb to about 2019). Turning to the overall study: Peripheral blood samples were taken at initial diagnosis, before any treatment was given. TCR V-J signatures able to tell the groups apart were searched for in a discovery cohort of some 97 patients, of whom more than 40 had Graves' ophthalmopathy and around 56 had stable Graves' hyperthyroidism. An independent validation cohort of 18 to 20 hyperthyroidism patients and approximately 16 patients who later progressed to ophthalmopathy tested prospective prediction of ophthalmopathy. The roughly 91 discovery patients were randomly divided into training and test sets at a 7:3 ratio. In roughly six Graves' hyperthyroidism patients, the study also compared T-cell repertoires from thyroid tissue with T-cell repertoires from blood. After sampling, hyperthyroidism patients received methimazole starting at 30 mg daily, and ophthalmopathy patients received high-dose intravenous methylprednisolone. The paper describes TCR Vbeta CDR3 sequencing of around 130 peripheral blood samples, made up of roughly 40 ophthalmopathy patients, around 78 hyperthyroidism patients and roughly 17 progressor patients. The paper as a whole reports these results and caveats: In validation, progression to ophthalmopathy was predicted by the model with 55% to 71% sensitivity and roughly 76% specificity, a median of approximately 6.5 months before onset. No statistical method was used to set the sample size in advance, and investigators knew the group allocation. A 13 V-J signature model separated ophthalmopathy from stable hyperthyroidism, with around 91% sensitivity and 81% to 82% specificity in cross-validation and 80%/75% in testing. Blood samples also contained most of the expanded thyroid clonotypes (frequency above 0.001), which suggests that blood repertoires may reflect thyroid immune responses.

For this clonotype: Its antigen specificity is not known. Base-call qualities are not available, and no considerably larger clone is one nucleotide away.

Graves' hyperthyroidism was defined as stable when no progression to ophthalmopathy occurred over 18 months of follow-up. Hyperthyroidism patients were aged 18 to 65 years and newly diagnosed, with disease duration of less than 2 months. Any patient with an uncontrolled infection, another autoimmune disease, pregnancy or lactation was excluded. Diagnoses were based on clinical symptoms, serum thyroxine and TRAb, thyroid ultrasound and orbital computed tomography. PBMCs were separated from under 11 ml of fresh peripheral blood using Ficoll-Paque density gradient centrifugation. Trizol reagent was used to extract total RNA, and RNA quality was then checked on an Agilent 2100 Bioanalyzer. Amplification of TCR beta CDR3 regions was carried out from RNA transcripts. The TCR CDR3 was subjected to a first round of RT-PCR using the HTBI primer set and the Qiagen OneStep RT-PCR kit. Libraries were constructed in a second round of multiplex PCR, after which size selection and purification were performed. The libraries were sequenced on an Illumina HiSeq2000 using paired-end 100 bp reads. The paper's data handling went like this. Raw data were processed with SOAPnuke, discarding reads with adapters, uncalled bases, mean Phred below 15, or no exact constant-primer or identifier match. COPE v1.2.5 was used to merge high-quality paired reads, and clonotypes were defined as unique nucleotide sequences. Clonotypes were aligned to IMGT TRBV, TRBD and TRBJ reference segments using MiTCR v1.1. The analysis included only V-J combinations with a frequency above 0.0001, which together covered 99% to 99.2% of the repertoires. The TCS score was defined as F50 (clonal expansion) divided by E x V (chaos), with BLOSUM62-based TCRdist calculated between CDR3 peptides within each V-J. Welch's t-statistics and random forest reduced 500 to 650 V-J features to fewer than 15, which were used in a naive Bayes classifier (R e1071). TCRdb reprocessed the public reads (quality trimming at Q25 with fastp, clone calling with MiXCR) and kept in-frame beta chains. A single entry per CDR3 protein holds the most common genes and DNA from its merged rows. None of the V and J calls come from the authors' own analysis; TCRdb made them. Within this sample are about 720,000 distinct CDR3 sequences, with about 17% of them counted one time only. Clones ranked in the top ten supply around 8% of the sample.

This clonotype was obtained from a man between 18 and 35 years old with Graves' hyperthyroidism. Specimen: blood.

The CDR3 has the sequence CASSSDWTGGWNTEAFF. The DNA sequence follows: TGCGCCAGCAGCTCGGACTGGACAGGGGGCTGGAACACTGAAGCTTTCTTT. Here the chain combines TRBV5-1 and TRBJ1-1; TRBD1 lines up with 11 middle nucleotides. Trimming leaves V shorter by 3 bases and J shorter by 1 base, with the junction holding 8 bases beyond the gene matches. CDR1 and CDR2 were assigned from the germline V gene as SGHRS and YFSETQ. The CDR3 has 17 amino acids, counting the end cysteine and phenylalanine. Of the read, only the CDR3 DNA is kept; its 51 bases are in frame from base 1.